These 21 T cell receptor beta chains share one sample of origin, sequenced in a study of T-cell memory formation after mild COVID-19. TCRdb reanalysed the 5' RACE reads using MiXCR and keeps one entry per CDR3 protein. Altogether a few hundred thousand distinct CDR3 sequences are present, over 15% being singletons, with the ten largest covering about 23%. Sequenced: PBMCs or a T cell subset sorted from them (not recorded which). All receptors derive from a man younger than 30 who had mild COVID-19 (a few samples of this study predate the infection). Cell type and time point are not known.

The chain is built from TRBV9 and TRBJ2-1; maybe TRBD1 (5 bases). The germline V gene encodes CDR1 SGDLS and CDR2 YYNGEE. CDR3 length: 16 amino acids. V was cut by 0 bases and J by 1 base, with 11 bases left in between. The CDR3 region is CASSVAETESYNEQFF. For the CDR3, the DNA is TGTGCCAGCAGCGTAGCTGAGACAGAGTCCTACAATGAGCAGTTCTTC.

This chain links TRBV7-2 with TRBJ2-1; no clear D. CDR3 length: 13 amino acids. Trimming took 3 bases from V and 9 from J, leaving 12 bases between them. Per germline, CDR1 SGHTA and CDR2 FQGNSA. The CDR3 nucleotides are TGTGCCAGCAGCTTCTTGCTCCCCCCTGAGCAGTTCTTC. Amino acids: CASSFLLPPEQFF.

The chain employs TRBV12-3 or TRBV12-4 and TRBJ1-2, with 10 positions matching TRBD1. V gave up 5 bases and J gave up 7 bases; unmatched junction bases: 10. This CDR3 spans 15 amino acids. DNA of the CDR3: TGTGCCAGCAGTCCCCGGGACAGGGGCATCAGTGGCTACACCTTC. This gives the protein CASSPRDRGISGYTF.

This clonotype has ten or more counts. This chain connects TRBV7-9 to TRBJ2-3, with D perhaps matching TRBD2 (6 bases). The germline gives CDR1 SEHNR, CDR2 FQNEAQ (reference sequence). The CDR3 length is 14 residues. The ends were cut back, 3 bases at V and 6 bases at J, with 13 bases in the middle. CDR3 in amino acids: CASSFWGVLDTQYF. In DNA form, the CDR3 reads TGTGCCAGCAGCTTCTGGGGGGTCCTGGATACGCAGTATTTT.

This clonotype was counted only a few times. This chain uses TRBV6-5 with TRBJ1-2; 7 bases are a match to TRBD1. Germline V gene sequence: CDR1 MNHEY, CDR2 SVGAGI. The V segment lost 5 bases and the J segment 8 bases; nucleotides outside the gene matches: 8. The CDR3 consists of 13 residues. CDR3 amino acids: CASSVQGDLGYTF. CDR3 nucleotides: TGTGCCAGCAGTGTCCAGGGGGATCTGGGCTACACCTTC.

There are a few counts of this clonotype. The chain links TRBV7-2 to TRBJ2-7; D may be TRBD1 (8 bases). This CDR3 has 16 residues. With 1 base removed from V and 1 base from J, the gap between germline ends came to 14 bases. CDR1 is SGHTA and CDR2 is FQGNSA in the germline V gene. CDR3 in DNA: TGTGCCAGCAGCTTAGTGGGGGGGACAGGATCCTACGAGCAGTACGTC. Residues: CASSLVGGTGSYEQYV.

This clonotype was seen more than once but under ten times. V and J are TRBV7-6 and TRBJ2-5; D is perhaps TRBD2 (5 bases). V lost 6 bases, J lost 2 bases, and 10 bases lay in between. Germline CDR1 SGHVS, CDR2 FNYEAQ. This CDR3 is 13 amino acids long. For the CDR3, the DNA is TGTGCCAGCAGGGCGGGTATTCAAGAGACCCAGTACTTC. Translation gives CASRAGIQETQYF.

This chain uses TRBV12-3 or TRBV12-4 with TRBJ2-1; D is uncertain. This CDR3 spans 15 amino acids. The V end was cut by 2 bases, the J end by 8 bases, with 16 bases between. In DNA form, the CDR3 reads TGTGCCAGCAGTTTATTCATTCCCCGCGGCGATGAGCAGTTCTTC. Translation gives CASSLFIPRGDEQFF.

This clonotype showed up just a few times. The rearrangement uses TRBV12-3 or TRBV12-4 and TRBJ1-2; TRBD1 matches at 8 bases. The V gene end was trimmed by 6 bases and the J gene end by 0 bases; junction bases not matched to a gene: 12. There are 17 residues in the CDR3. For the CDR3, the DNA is TGTGCCAGCAGCCTCCGGGACAGGAGTCTTTCTAACTATGGCTACACCTTC. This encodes CASSLRDRSLSNYGYTF.

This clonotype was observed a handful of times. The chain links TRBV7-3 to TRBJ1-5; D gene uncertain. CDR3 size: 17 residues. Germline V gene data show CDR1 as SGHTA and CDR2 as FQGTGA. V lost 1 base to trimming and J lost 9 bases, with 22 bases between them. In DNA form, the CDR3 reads TGTGCCAGCAGCTTAAGGAGAGGAGCTATGGCTTGGGGGCCCCAGCATTTT. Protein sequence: CASSLRRGAMAWGPQHF.

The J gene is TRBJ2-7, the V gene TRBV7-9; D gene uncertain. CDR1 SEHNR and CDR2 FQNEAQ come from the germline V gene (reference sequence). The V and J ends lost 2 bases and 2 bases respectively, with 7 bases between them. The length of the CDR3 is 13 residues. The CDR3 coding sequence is TGTGCCAGCAGCTTACCGATTCCCTACGAGCAGTACTTC. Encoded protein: CASSLPIPYEQYF.

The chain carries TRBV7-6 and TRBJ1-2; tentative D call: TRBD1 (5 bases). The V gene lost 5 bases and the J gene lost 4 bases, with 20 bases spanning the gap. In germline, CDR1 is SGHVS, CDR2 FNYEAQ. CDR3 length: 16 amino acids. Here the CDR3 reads CASSLVRDGVAYGYTF. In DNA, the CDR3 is TGTGCCAGCAGCCTTGTACGGGACGGGGTAGCCTATGGCTACACCTTC.

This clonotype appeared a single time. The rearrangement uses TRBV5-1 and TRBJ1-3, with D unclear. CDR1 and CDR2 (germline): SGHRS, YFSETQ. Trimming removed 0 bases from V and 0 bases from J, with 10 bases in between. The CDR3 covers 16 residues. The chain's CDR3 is CASSLDGTRSGNTIYF. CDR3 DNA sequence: TGCGCCAGCAGCTTGGATGGCACCCGCTCTGGAAACACCATATATTTT. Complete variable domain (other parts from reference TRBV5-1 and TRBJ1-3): KAGVTQTPRYLIKTRGQQVTLSCSPISGHRSVSWYQQTPGQGLQFLFEYFSETQRNKGNFPGRFSGRQFSNSRSEMNVSTLELGDSALYLCASSLDGTRSGNTIYFGEGSWLTVV.

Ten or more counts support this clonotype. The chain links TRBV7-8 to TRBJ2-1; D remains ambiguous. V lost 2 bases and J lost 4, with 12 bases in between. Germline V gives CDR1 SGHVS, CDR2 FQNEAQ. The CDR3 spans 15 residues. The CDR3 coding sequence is TGTGCCAGCAGCTTAAGGGCGGAGACTTACAATGAGCAGTTCTTC. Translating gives CASSLRAETYNEQFF.

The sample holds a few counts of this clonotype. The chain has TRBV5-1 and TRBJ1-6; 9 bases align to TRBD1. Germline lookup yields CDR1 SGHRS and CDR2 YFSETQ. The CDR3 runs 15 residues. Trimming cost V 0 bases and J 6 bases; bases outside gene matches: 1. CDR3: CASSLGGQGNSPLHF. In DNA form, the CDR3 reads TGCGCCAGCAGCTTGGGGGGACAGGGTAATTCACCCCTCCACTTT.

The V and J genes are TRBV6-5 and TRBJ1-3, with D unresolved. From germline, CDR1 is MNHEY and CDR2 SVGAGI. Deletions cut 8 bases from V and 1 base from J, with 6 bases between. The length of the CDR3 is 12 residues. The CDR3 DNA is TGTGCCAGCCTCTCTTCTGGAAACACCATATATTTT. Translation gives CASLSSGNTIYF.

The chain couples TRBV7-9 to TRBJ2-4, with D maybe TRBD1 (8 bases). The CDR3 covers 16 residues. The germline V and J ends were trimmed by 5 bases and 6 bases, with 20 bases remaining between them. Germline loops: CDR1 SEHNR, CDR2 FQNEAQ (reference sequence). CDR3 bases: TGTGCCAGCAGCAGGTCGGACAGGGAGGGAGGAAACATTCAGTACTTC. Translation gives CASSRSDREGGNIQYF.

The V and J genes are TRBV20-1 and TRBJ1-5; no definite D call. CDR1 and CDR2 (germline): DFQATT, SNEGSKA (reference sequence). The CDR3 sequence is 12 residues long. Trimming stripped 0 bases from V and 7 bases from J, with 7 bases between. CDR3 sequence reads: CSAREPPQPQHF. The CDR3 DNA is TGCAGTGCTAGAGAACCCCCGCAGCCCCAGCATTTT.

The CDR3 loop is CASSELAGGLYTQYF. The CDR3 nucleotides are TGTGCCAGCAGTGAACTAGCGGGGGGGCTATATACGCAGTATTTT. V usage is TRBV2 and J usage is TRBJ2-3, with 12 positions matching TRBD2. The CDR3 loop spans 15 amino acids. CDR1 SNHLY and CDR2 FYNNEI come from the germline V gene. Losses at the gene ends were 2 bases for V and 7 bases for J; bases not matched to a gene: 4.

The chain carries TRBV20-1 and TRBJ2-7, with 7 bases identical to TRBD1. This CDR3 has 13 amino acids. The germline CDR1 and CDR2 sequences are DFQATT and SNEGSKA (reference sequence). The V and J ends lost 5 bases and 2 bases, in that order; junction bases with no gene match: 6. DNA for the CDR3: TGCAGTGCTGCCCGACAGGGACCCTACGAGCAGTACGTC. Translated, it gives CSAARQGPYEQYV.

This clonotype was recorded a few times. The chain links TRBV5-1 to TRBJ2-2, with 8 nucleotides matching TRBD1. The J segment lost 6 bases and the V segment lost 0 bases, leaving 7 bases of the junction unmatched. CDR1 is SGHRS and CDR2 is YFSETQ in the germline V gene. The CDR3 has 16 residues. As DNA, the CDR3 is TGCGCCAGCAGCTTGGCCGGACAGGGTTGGGCCGGGGAGCTGTTTTTT. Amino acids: CASSLAGQGWAGELFF. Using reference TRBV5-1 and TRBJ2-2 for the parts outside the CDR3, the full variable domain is KAGVTQTPRYLIKTRGQQVTLSCSPISGHRSVSWYQQTPGQGLQFLFEYFSETQRNKGNFPGRFSGRQFSNSRSEMNVSTLELGDSALYLCASSLAGQGWAGELFFGEGSRLTVL.